The next 20 T cell receptor beta chains were all read from a single sample in a study of post-analysis software for immune sequencing data. Findings of the study overall: Patients carried roughly 5 TRBV segments more frequently than controls did, and TRBV5-6, TRBV5-1 and TRBV20-1 were among them.

Unique-molecular-identifier-tagged TCR beta cDNA libraries were used. One entry per CDR3 protein, called by TCRdb with MiXCR from the PCR reads. In the table there are 800,000 to 950,000 distinct CDR3 sequences, roughly half of which are singletons. Antigens of these TCRs are unknown. Sequencing was carried out using blood. The source is a girl between 10 and 17 years old with multiple sclerosis.

The chain couples TRBV7-9 to TRBJ1-5, with 10 bases aligning to TRBD1. CDR1 is SEHNR and CDR2 is FQNEAQ in the germline V gene (reference sequence). The CDR3 sequence is 15 residues long. Trimming cost V 5 bases and J 3 bases; bases outside gene matches: 4. The CDR3 here is CASSSDRGPNQPQHF. The DNA for the CDR3 is TGTGCCAGCAGCAGCGACAGGGGGCCCAATCAGCCCCAGCATTTT.

This clonotype was seen a single time. The genes are TRBV3-1 and TRBJ2-3, with a possible D match to TRBD1 (5 bases). Trimming shortened V by 3 bases and J by 6 bases, and 13 bases separated the two germline ends. This CDR3 contains 14 residues. CDR1 is LGHDT and CDR2 is YNNKEL in the germline V gene (reference sequence). DNA of the CDR3: TGTGCCAGCAGCCATAAGGGGAAAGTGGATACGCAGTATTTT. Translated: CASSHKGKVDTQYF.

This chain links TRBV4-1 with TRBJ1-1; D remains ambiguous. The ends were cut back, 5 bases at V and 4 bases at J, with 23 bases in the middle. The CDR3 is 17 amino acids. Germline lookup yields CDR1 MGHRA and CDR2 YSYEKL. CDR3 coding DNA: TGCGCCAGCAGCATCCTCCCCCCCCTTCTTACGGGCACTGAAGCTTTCTTT. Translation gives CASSILPPLLTGTEAFF.

This clonotype has more than one count but fewer than ten. V gene TRBV4-1 combines with J gene TRBJ2-7; TRBD1 is a possible D gene (5 bases). Germline V gene sequence: CDR1 MGHRA, CDR2 YSYEKL. Trimming stripped 4 bases from V and 5 bases from J, with 15 bases between. This CDR3 comprises 14 residues. CDR3 in amino acids: CASSPQEGADEQYF. The CDR3 DNA follows: TGCGCCAGCAGCCCCCAGGAAGGGGCTGACGAGCAGTACTTC.

This clonotype has only a few counts. The chain uses TRBV5-1 and TRBJ2-7; 9 nucleotides match TRBD1. Unmatched junction bases numbered 4, after V lost 0 bases and J lost 0 bases. Germline lookup yields CDR1 SGHRS and CDR2 YFSETQ. This CDR3 contains 16 residues. In DNA form, the CDR3 reads TGCGCCAGCAGCTTGGATGGACAGGGGCGCTCCTACGAGCAGTACTTC. Translated: CASSLDGQGRSYEQYF.

The rearrangement uses TRBV12-3 or TRBV12-4 and TRBJ1-6; a weak D match, TRBD1 (6 bases). Trimming cost V 6 bases and J 7 bases, with 16 bases left between them. This CDR3 comprises 15 residues. CDR3 protein: CASRVKSRGNSPLHF. Written as DNA, the CDR3 is TGTGCCAGCAGGGTTAAATCCAGGGGCAATTCACCCCTCCACTTT.

The genes are TRBV5-1 and TRBJ2-5, with 10 bases fitting TRBD1. V lost 6 bases to trimming and J lost 5 bases; unmatched junction nucleotides: 4. This CDR3 comprises 13 residues. Germline V gene sequence: CDR1 SGHRS, CDR2 YFSETQ. CDR3 DNA sequence: TGCGCCAGCACCCCGGACAGGGGGGAGACCCAGTACTTC. As protein: CASTPDRGETQYF.

The gene calls are TRBV6-1 and TRBJ2-2; D might be TRBD2 (6 bases). CDR3 size: 15 residues. Per the germline V gene, CDR1 is MNHNS and CDR2 is SASEGT. V dropped 4 bases and J dropped 3 bases, with 12 bases sitting between them. CDR3 loop: CASSAGEGDTGELFF. The CDR3, as DNA: TGTGCCAGCAGTGCGGGGGAAGGGGACACCGGGGAGCTGTTTTTT.

This sequence joins TRBV5-1 and TRBJ2-1; unclear D gene. CDR3 length: 13 amino acids. Trimming took off 0 bases at V and 5 bases at J, with 6 bases between the two ends. Looked up from germline, CDR1 is SGHRS and CDR2 is YFSETQ. The CDR3 DNA follows: TGCGCCAGCAGCTTGGTTATAAACAATGAGCAGTTCTTC. This encodes CASSLVINNEQFF.

Here the CDR3 reads CARPHEQYF. The CDR3 DNA sequence: TGTGCCAGACCCCACGAGCAGTACTTC. This chain links TRBV12-3 or TRBV12-4 with TRBJ2-7; no firm D call. This CDR3 is built from 9 residues. V was shortened by 9 bases and J by 5 bases, with 5 bases between the two germline ends.

This clonotype was counted only a few times. The chain carries TRBV20-1 and TRBJ2-7, with 10 bases aligning to TRBD2. The CDR3 is 15 amino acids. CDR1 and CDR2 from the germline V gene are DFQATT and SNEGSKA (reference sequence). With V trimmed by 5 bases and J by 0 bases, 7 bases remained unmatched. In DNA, the CDR3 is TGCAGTGCTCCTTGGACTAGCGGCTTCTCCTACGAGCAGTACTTC. As protein: CSAPWTSGFSYEQYF.

V gene TRBV5-1 combines with J gene TRBJ1-2, with D perhaps matching TRBD1 (5 bases). The CDR3 spans 14 residues. Trimming pared 1 base from V and 6 bases from J, leaving 13 bases between. Germline V gene lookup returns CDR1 SGHRS and CDR2 YFSETQ. The CDR3, as DNA: TGCGCCAGCAGCTTGCTTCAGGGATCGGATGGCTACACCTTC. It yields the protein CASSLLQGSDGYTF. The complete variable domain, with remaining parts taken from reference TRBV5-1 and TRBJ1-2, reads KAGVTQTPRYLIKTRGQQVTLSCSPISGHRSVSWYQQTPGQGLQFLFEYFSETQRNKGNFPGRFSGRQFSNSRSEMNVSTLELGDSALYLCASSLLQGSDGYTFGSGTRLTVV.

This clonotype occurred a few times. V is TRBV20-1 and J is TRBJ2-7; 13 positions match TRBD2. The J call could be wrong; TRBJ2-5 is a better fit for the DNA end. CDR3 length: 17 residues. Looked up from germline, CDR1 is DFQATT and CDR2 is SNEGSKA (reference sequence). The CDR3 DNA reads as TGCAGTGCTAGAGATCTAACTAGCGGGAGGGCCGTCGAGACCCAGTACTTC. Protein sequence: CSARDLTSGRAVETQYF.

The gene calls are TRBV12-3 or TRBV12-4 and TRBJ1-2; D may be TRBD1 (6 bases). The CDR3 totals 16 residues. V lost 5 bases and J 1 base, leaving 17 bases between the germline ends. CDR3 loop: CASSTSTGRVNYGYTF. CDR3 DNA sequence: TGTGCCAGCAGTACTTCCACAGGGAGAGTTAACTATGGCTACACCTTC.

The V call is TRBV27, the J call TRBJ2-7; D might be TRBD1 (5 bases). Germline lookup yields CDR1 MNHEY and CDR2 SMNVEV (reference sequence). CDR3 length equals 14 residues. V gave up 6 bases and J gave up 3 bases, with 15 bases separating them. The CDR3 sequence: CASSTSGFYYEQYF. CDR3 coding DNA: TGTGCCAGCAGCACCTCAGGGTTCTACTACGAGCAGTACTTC.

V is TRBV5-1 and J is TRBJ2-6; D possibly matches TRBD1 or TRBD2 (5 bases each). The germline V gene has CDR1 SGHRS and CDR2 YFSETQ. V was shortened by 3 bases and J by 0 bases, with 13 bases between the two germline ends. The CDR3 totals 17 residues. In DNA form, the CDR3 reads TGCGCCAGCAGCTCCGGGACGGGTCGCTCTGGGGCCAACGTCCTGACTTTC. It codes for CASSSGTGRSGANVLTF.

The rearrangement links TRBV28 to TRBJ2-7; D may match TRBD1 or TRBD2 (5 bases each). Germline V gene lookup returns CDR1 MDHEN and CDR2 SYDVKM. V was pared by 11 bases and J by 0 bases, with 11 bases between. CDR3 length: 12 amino acids. Here the CDR3 reads CALAGSSYEQYF. Here the CDR3 DNA reads TGTGCCCTCGCAGGGAGCTCCTACGAGCAGTACTTC.

This clonotype was seen only a few times. The gene calls are TRBV12-3 or TRBV12-4 and TRBJ1-2; tentatively, D is TRBD1 (5 bases). The CDR3 extends over 14 amino acids. Trimming stripped 2 bases from V and 8 bases from J, with 15 bases between. The CDR3 coding sequence is TGTGCCAGCAGTTTAAACAGGCTAAATTCGGGCTACACCTTC. Protein product: CASSLNRLNSGYTF.

The genes are TRBV4-1 and TRBJ1-2; D unresolved. CDR3 length: 15 residues. Germline V gene data show CDR1 as MGHRA and CDR2 as YSYEKL. V was trimmed by 0 bases and J by 4 bases, leaving 12 bases between them. The CDR3 region is CASSQDERKRYGYTF. The DNA for the CDR3 is TGCGCCAGCAGCCAAGATGAAAGGAAACGCTATGGCTACACCTTC.

This clonotype occurred once. J is TRBJ2-7 and V is TRBV7-6, with TRBD2 identical over 9 bases. There are 16 residues in the CDR3. The germline V gene encodes CDR1 SGHVS and CDR2 FNYEAQ. The trim removed 1 base at V and 0 bases at J, leaving 4 bases unmatched. CDR3 in amino acids: CASSLVTSGSSYEQYF. The CDR3 bases are TGTGCCAGCAGCTTAGTGACTAGCGGTAGCTCCTACGAGCAGTACTTC.